This T cell receptor (beta chain) stems from a study of shared clonotypes between healthy human individuals. Background on the study: The cohort comprised a couple of women and a few men. Their ages spanned 18 to 49 years. Study results and limitations: Only blood was sampled, and tissue TCR repertoires likely differ from blood ones.

Per the authors' pipeline: With immunoSEQ giving junction-only sequences and no quality scores, filtering differed. Only in-frame clones appear in the TCRdb table, and some are missing; sequencing was by immunoSEQ multiplex PCR. The V and J calls and clone size are taken from that table; D and trimming were inferred from the DNA. The sample consists of some 1,100,000 clones, around 78% of them appearing once. Donation came from healthy HIV-negative adults that had no recent acute infections or vaccinations. Concerning this clone itself: Its antigen is currently unknown.

This CDR3 region has 16 residues. Germline lookup yields CDR1 MDHEN and CDR2 SYDVKM. V was trimmed by 3 bases and J by 2 bases, leaving 11 bases between them. The material sequenced was memory CD4+ T cells from PBMCs. Indicated subset: CD45RA-negative fraction. The sequence came from a man aged 18-30 years in good health. Some clones in this sample may be carry-over from other donors' samples. V usage is TRBV28 and J usage is TRBJ2-6, with D tentatively TRBD2 (6 bases). CDR3: CASSLGGATGANVLTF. The CDR3 coding sequence is TGTGCCAGCAGTTTGGGGGGTGCTACTGGGGCCAACGTCCTGACTTTC.